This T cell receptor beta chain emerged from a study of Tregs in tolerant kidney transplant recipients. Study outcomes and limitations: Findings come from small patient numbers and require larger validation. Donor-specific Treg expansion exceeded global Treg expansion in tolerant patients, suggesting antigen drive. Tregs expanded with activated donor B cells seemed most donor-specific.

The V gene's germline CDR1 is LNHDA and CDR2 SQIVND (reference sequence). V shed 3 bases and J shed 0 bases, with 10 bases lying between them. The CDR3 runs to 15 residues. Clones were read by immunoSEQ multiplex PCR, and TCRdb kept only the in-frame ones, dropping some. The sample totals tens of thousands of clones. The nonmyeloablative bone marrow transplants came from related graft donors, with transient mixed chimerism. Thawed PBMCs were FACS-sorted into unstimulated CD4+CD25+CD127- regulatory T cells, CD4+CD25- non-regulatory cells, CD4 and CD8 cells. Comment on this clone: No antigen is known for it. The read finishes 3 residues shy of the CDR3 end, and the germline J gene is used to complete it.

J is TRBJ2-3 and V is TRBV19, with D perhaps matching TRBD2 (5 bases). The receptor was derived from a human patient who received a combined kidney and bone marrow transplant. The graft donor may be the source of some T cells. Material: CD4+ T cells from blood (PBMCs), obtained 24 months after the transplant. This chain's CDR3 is CASSIRSGSTDTQYF. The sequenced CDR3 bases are TGTGCCAGTAGTATTAGGAGCGGAAGCACAGATACG.